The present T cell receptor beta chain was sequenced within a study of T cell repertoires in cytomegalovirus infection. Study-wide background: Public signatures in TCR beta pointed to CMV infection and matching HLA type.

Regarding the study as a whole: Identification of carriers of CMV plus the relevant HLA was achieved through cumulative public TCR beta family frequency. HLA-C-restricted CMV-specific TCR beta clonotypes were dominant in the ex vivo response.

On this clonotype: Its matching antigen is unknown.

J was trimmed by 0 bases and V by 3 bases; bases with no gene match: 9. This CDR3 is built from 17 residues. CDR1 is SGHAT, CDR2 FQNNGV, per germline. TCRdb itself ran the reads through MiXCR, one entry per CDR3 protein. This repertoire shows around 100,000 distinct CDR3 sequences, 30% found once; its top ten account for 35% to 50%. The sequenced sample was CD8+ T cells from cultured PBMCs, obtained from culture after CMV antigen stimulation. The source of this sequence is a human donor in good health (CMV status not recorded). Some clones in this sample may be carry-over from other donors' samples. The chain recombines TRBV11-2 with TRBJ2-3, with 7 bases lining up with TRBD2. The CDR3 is CASSFPREGTSTDTQYF. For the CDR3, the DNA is TGTGCCAGCAGCTTCCCCAGGGAGGGCACTAGCACAGATACGCAGTATTTT.